This T cell receptor (beta chain) appears in the sequencing data of a study of CD8+ T cells in alopecia areata. About the study: The drug, oral tofacitinib, was given to treated patients at 5 to 10 mg twice daily.

In germline, CDR1 is MNHEY, CDR2 SMNVEV (reference sequence). The CDR3 is 13 amino acids. V shed 5 bases and J shed 1 base, with 8 bases lying between them. RNA extraction and reverse transcription yielded cDNA as sequencing template. Profiled with immunoSEQ multiplex PCR; TCRdb holds only in-frame clones, not every one. The data contain about 160,000 clones, approximately 87% of them seen just once; the ten biggest clones take up about 16%. This receptor was taken from a human donor with alopecia areata. This sequence joins TRBV27 and TRBJ1-1; D not resolved. The specimen was CD8+ T cells sorted from blood, collected at week 0. The CDR3 bases are TGTGCCAGCAGTAATACGGGGAACACTGAAGCTTTCTTT. It translates to CASSNTGNTEAFF.